The present TCR beta chain was sequenced within a study of tumor-infiltrating lymphocytes in primary liver carcinoma. Unsorted bulk tissue of about 20-32 mg yielded co-extracted RNA and DNA. Through surgical resection, the patients' primary liver carcinoma was treated. Patients were chronically HBV-infected and treatment-naive. Total RNA (around 510 ng) served as template for TCR beta cDNA synthesis primed by a constant-region primer. Three nested multiplex PCR rounds, a slightly modified ARM-PCR, produced the libraries for TCR beta. In the first two PCR rounds, TRBV1-TRBV30 forward primers were paired with a C-beta reverse primer, and each round lasted around 10 cycles. TCRdb ran MiXCR on the multiplex PCR reads and lists one entry per CDR3 protein. Found here are 50,000 or so distinct CDR3 sequences, around 77% of them singletons; the top ten hold roughly a quarter. The junction had 4 bases not matched to a gene; V was cut back by 0 bases and J by 5 bases. CDR3 length: 17 residues. From germline, CDR1 is MNHNY and CDR2 SVGAGI (reference sequence).

This clonotype came up many times. J is TRBJ2-2 and V is TRBV6-6; the match to TRBD1 covers 12 bases. This TCR derives from a man aged 35-49 years with primary liver carcinoma and hepatitis B virus infection. The sequenced sample was liver tumor tissue from sampling region 5. As for subset: tumor region T5, tumor centre. CDR3 nucleotide sequence: TGTGCCAGCAGTTACTCGGGACAGGGGGCGGGGACCGGGGAGCTGTTTTTT. Protein: CASSYSGQGAGTGELFF.